The 28 T cell receptor beta chains in this list originate from one sample, sequenced in a study of T-cell memory formation after mild COVID-19. TCRdb used MiXCR to reprocess the 5' RACE reads, holding one entry per CDR3 protein. The table lists about half a million distinct CDR3 sequences, roughly 18% of them singletons. The sample was PBMCs or a T cell subset sorted from them (not recorded which). These receptors all come from an adult woman who had mild COVID-19 (a few samples of this study predate the infection). Cell type and time point are not known.

In its sample, this clonotype was seen a few times. The V call is TRBV3-1, the J call TRBJ2-7, with a possible D match to TRBD2 (6 bases). CDR1 and CDR2 (germline): LGHDT, YNNKEL (reference sequence). CDR3 size: 15 residues. Trimming removed 4 bases from V and 2 bases from J, with 15 bases in between. For the CDR3, the DNA is TGTGCCAGCAGCCCCCACCCCGGCGGGACCTACGAGCAGTACTTC. Its translation is CASSPHPGGTYEQYF.

The chain couples TRBV10-3 to TRBJ1-5, with D unresolved. V lost 4 bases to trimming and J lost 1 base, with 11 bases between them. The CDR3 covers 15 residues. Germline-derived CDR1 and CDR2 are ENHRY and SYGVKD. CDR3 protein: CAISGIGGSNQPQHF. The CDR3, as DNA: TGTGCCATCAGTGGGATAGGAGGGAGCAATCAGCCCCAGCATTTT.

This clonotype occurred a few times. The chain couples TRBV5-6 to TRBJ1-1; 7 nucleotides align to TRBD1. The length of the CDR3 is 17 residues. V was clipped by 0 bases and J by 1 base; unmatched bases: 9. Germline V CDR1 and CDR2: SGHDT, YYEEEE. The CDR3 DNA is TGTGCCAGCAGCTTGGTGGGACAGAGGGTATCGAACACTGAAGCTTTCTTT. This gives the protein CASSLVGQRVSNTEAFF. Combining the CDR3 with reference TRBV5-6 and TRBJ1-1 gives the whole variable domain DAGVTQSPTHLIKTRGQQVTLRCSPKSGHDTVSWYQQALGQGPQFIFQYYEEEERQRGNFPDRFSGHQFPNYSSELNVNALLLGDSALYLCASSLVGQRVSNTEAFFGQGTRLTVV.

The chain uses TRBV4-2 and TRBJ2-4; D may be TRBD2 (5 bases). CDR1 is LGHNA, CDR2 YNFKEQ, per germline. V dropped 0 bases and J dropped 6 bases, with 15 bases sitting between them. This CDR3 has 16 amino acids. CDR3 residues: CASSQDPPGKGNIQYF. The CDR3 coding sequence is TGTGCCAGCAGCCAAGATCCCCCGGGGAAAGGAAACATTCAGTACTTC.

The J gene is TRBJ2-5, the V gene TRBV4-2, with D perhaps matching TRBD2 (5 bases). The CDR3 covers 15 residues. CDR1 and CDR2 (germline): LGHNA, YNFKEQ. The germline V and J ends were trimmed by 0 bases and 7 bases, with 15 bases remaining between them. In DNA, the CDR3 is TGTGCCAGCAGCCAAGAAACGATCGGTGCGGGGACCCAGTACTTC. Translated: CASSQETIGAGTQYF.

The chain carries TRBV2 and TRBJ2-7; the D gene is possibly TRBD1 (5 bases). V was clipped by 7 bases and J by 2 bases, with 15 bases between them. This CDR3 spans 14 amino acids. Looked up from germline, CDR1 is SNHLY and CDR2 is FYNNEI. The CDR3 region is CASKGQVLTYEQYF. CDR3 coding DNA: TGTGCCAGCAAGGGGCAGGTCCTTACCTACGAGCAGTACTTC. Supplemented by reference TRBV2 and TRBJ2-7, the full variable domain reads EPEVTQTPSHQVTQMGQEVILRCVPISNHLYFYWYRQILGQKVEFLVSFYNNEISEKSEIFDDQFSVERPDGSNFTLKIRSTKLEDSAMYFCASKGQVLTYEQYFGPGTRLTVT.

The chain joins TRBV7-6 to TRBJ2-3; 7 bases agree with TRBD1. V shed 3 bases, J shed 6 bases, and the junction held 12 bases outside the gene matches. CDR1 is SGHVS and CDR2 is FNYEAQ in the germline V gene. CDR3 size: 16 residues. The CDR3 is CASSLGDSPLVDTQYF. As DNA, the CDR3 is TGTGCCAGCAGCTTGGGGGACAGCCCTTTGGTGGATACGCAGTATTTT.

The chain combines TRBV24-1 with TRBJ2-1; 8 bases map to TRBD1. Germline V gene lookup returns CDR1 KGHDR and CDR2 SFDVKD. The trim removed 5 bases at V and 5 bases at J, leaving 16 bases unmatched. There are 18 residues in the CDR3. The CDR3 coding sequence is TGTGCCACCAGTGCCCCCGCCGGCAGGGACAGGCGGCACAATGAGCAGTTCTTC. Translating gives CATSAPAGRDRRHNEQFF.

In its sample, this clonotype was seen a few times. The V and J genes are TRBV9 and TRBJ2-3; TRBD2 aligns across 7 bases. The V gene end was trimmed by 0 bases and the J gene end by 2 bases; junction bases not matched to a gene: 6. The CDR3 covers 16 residues. Germline loops: CDR1 SGDLS, CDR2 YYNGEE. For the CDR3, the DNA is TGTGCCAGCAGCGTAGCGGGACGGGGGGTCACAGATACGCAGTATTTT. Protein product: CASSVAGRGVTDTQYF. The whole variable domain, remainder taken from reference TRBV9 and TRBJ2-3, is DSGVTQTPKHLITATGQRVTLRCSPRSGDLSVYWYQQSLDQGLQFLIQYYNGEERAKGNILERFSAQQFPDLHSELNLSSLELGDSALYFCASSVAGRGVTDTQYFGPGTRLTVL.

This clonotype was seen only a few times. The J gene is TRBJ2-7, the V gene TRBV7-2, with 7 positions matching TRBD2. Germline CDR1 is SGHTA and CDR2 is FQGNSA. After removal of 5 bases from V and 1 base from J, the junction contained 11 bases not matched to a gene. CDR3 length: 16 residues. The DNA of the CDR3 is TGTGCCAGCAGCCTAAAGGCTAGCGGAGATTCCTACGAGCAGTACTTC. Translated: CASSLKASGDSYEQYF.

The rearrangement uses TRBV21-1 and TRBJ1-1; the DNA was not used to check the table's D call, TRBD1. TRBV21-1 is an annotated pseudogene. The CDR3 covers 17 residues. This CDR3 reads CASREVQGAPRGTEAFF. Here the CDR3 DNA reads TGTGCCAGCAGGGAAGTACAGGGGGCGCCGCGGGGGACTGAAGCTTTCTTT.

The CDR3 is CASSLNTGANLNSKNIQYF. The CDR3 DNA reads TGTGCCAGCAGCTTGAACACAGGGGCCAACTTAAACAGCAAAAACATTCAGTACTTC. The chain combines TRBV27 with TRBJ2-4; 7 nucleotides match TRBD1. CDR1 is MNHEY and CDR2 is SMNVEV in the germline V gene (reference sequence). The trim removed 6 bases at V and 3 bases at J, leaving 20 bases unmatched. This CDR3 is 19 amino acids long.

The J gene is TRBJ2-2, the V gene TRBV7-9; a weak D match, TRBD2 (5 bases). The V and J ends lost 10 bases and 3 bases respectively, with 15 bases between them. The CDR3 has 14 residues. Germline assignment: CDR1 SEHNR and CDR2 FQNEAQ (reference sequence). The CDR3, as DNA: TGTGCCACTACGCCCCCCGGGGACACCGGGGAGCTGTTTTTT. Translated, it gives CATTPPGDTGELFF.

This clonotype appeared a few times. CDR3 nucleotide sequence: TGTGCCAGTAGTAAACGGACAGGGGGCAAAGAGACCCAGTACTTC. Residues: CASSKRTGGKETQYF. This chain connects TRBV19 to TRBJ2-5; 11 nucleotides agree with TRBD1. CDR3 length: 15 amino acids. Germline CDR1 reads LNHDA; CDR2 reads SQIVND (reference sequence). Germline trimming cut 4 bases from V and 3 bases from J; bases unmatched to any gene: 4.

V gene TRBV5-1 combines with J gene TRBJ2-6; D gene unclear. Germline values: CDR1 SGHRS, CDR2 YFSETQ. The CDR3 sequence is 19 residues long. The V end lost 3 bases, the J end lost 0 bases, and 19 bases lay between the germline ends. The CDR3 region is CASSSIFVTAHSGANVLTF. CDR3 sequence (DNA): TGCGCCAGCAGCTCGATTTTCGTAACAGCGCACTCTGGGGCCAACGTCCTGACTTTC.

In DNA form, the CDR3 reads TGCGCCAGCAGCCAAGATGGGACCAGGGGCGAGCAGTACTTC. Encoded protein: CASSQDGTRGEQYF. The genes are TRBV4-1 and TRBJ2-7, with D perhaps matching TRBD1 (6 bases). Trimming left V 0 bases short and J 6 bases short, with 12 bases between. The CDR3 is made up of 14 amino acids. The germline gives CDR1 MGHRA, CDR2 YSYEKL.

This chain uses TRBV3-1 with TRBJ2-7; D ambiguous. V shed 4 bases and J shed 0 bases, with 16 bases lying between them. The CDR3 totals 16 residues. Germline loops: CDR1 LGHDT, CDR2 YNNKEL (reference sequence). The CDR3 spells CASSPPRVVNSYEQYF. As DNA, the CDR3 is TGTGCCAGCAGCCCCCCTCGGGTCGTAAACTCCTACGAGCAGTACTTC.

The chain carries TRBV7-9 and TRBJ2-7; TRBD1 matches 7 bases. This CDR3 spans 15 amino acids. Trimming took 5 bases from V and 0 from J; bases not matched to a gene: 7. Germline V gives CDR1 SEHNR, CDR2 FQNEAQ (reference sequence). In DNA, the CDR3 is TGTGCCAGCAGCGAGGGACAGATTCGCTCCTACGAGCAGTACTTC. This encodes CASSEGQIRSYEQYF.

V is TRBV29-1 and J is TRBJ2-3; D might be TRBD2 (5 bases). Deletions cut 3 bases from V and 1 base from J, with 11 bases between. The CDR3 has 14 residues. The germline gives CDR1 SQVTM, CDR2 ANQGSEA. The CDR3 DNA reads TGCAGCGTTGATGAGCGGTACGGCACAGATACGCAGTATTTT. This sequence encodes CSVDERYGTDTQYF.

The V and J genes are TRBV7-9 and TRBJ2-7; 7 bases are a match to TRBD1. Germline values: CDR1 SEHNR, CDR2 FQNEAQ (reference sequence). The CDR3 has 14 residues. J was trimmed by 5 bases and V by 5 bases; bases with no gene match: 9. The CDR3 here is CASSTDRNVHEQYF. The CDR3 coding sequence is TGTGCCAGCAGCACGGACAGGAATGTTCACGAGCAGTACTTC.

This clonotype was detected a few times. The V call is TRBV4-1, the J call TRBJ2-7, with D possibly matching TRBD1 (6 bases). CDR3 size: 14 residues. Trimming left V 4 bases short and J 5 bases short, with 15 bases between. Germline CDR1 and CDR2: MGHRA and YSYEKL. The CDR3 DNA reads as TGCGCCAGCAGCCTGGGGCAGGGGTTCGACGAGCAGTACTTC. It is translated as CASSLGQGFDEQYF.

This clonotype was seen only a few times. This chain connects TRBV3-1 to TRBJ2-2; D is undetermined. The CDR3 consists of 15 residues. The germline V gene encodes CDR1 LGHDT and CDR2 YNNKEL (reference sequence). V lost 0 bases and J 9 bases, leaving 14 bases between the germline ends. The CDR3 nucleotides read TGTGCCAGCAGCCAAGAAATTTCCGTTCCGAGGGAGCTGTTTTTT. Its translation is CASSQEISVPRELFF.

This clonotype was found a few times. This chain joins TRBV7-9 and TRBJ2-7; 9 positions agree with TRBD1. This CDR3 region has 15 residues. The trim removed 7 bases at V and 5 bases at J, leaving 12 bases unmatched. Germline CDR1 is SEHNR and CDR2 is FQNEAQ (reference sequence). CDR3 loop: CASNGGWTGVDEQYF. The DNA for the CDR3 is TGTGCCAGCAACGGAGGATGGACAGGGGTCGACGAGCAGTACTTC.

The chain joins TRBV6-5 to TRBJ1-2, with a tentative D call TRBD1 (6 bases). The CDR3 is made up of 17 amino acids. Germline V gene data show CDR1 as MNHEY and CDR2 as SVGAGI. V was shortened by 0 bases and J by 0 bases, with 14 bases between the two germline ends. The CDR3 spells CASSYSTIQGPNYGYTF. The CDR3 bases are TGTGCCAGCAGTTACTCCACCATACAGGGACCTAACTATGGCTACACCTTC.

The chain couples TRBV12-3 or TRBV12-4 to TRBJ1-1; D is possibly TRBD1 (6 bases). V lost 5 bases and J 9 bases, leaving 13 bases between the germline ends. This CDR3 has 12 amino acids. The CDR3 bases are TGTGCCAGCAGTGGGTTTACAGGGAAAGCTTTCTTT. Translation: CASSGFTGKAFF.

The genes are TRBV6-5 and TRBJ1-3; a weak D match, TRBD1 (5 bases). The CDR3 has 17 amino acids. The V end lost 0 bases, the J end lost 0 bases, and 12 bases lay between the germline ends. CDR1 MNHEY and CDR2 SVGAGI come from the germline V gene. The CDR3, as DNA: TGTGCCAGCAGTTACTCGGGGGGGTCCCGCTCTGGAAACACCATATATTTT. It encodes CASSYSGGSRSGNTIYF.

The sample holds one count of this clonotype. The V and J genes are TRBV18 and TRBJ1-2, with D uncertain. The V gene lost 3 bases and the J gene lost 2 bases, with 13 bases spanning the gap. CDR1 and CDR2 from the germline V gene are KGHSH and LQKENI. This CDR3 spans 15 amino acids. The CDR3 DNA reads TGTGCCAGCTCACCCGTCCTGGCAGAGAACTATGGCTACACCTTC. Protein sequence: CASSPVLAENYGYTF.

For the CDR3, the DNA is TGCGCCAGCAGCTTGTCCCACAGAGTGGACACTGAAGCTTTCTTT. Protein product: CASSLSHRVDTEAFF. V and J are TRBV5-1 and TRBJ1-1; D is undetermined. Trimming stripped 1 base from V and 3 bases from J, with 13 bases between. The CDR3 sequence is 15 residues long. Germline V gene data show CDR1 as SGHRS and CDR2 as YFSETQ.